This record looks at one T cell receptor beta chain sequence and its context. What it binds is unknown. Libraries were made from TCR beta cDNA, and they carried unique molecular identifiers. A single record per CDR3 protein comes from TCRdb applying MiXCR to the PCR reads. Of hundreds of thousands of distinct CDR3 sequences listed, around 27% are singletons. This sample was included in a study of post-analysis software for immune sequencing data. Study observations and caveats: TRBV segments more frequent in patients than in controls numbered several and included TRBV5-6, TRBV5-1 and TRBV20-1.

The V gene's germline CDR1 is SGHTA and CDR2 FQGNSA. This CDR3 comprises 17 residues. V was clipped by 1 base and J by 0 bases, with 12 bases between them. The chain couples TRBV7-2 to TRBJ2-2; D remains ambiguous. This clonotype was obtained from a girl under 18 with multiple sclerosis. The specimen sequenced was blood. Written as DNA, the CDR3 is TGTGCCAGCAGCTTAGTCCGAGCACCCGCGAACACCGGGGAGCTGTTTTTT. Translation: CASSLVRAPANTGELFF.